Shown below are 22 T cell receptor beta chains from a single sample sequenced in a study of shared clonotypes between healthy human individuals. Assay used: immunoSEQ multiplex PCR; TCRdb lists only in-frame clones, some missing. The profile shows about 2.4 million clones, 93% of them singletons. Material for sequencing was naive CD4+ T cells from PBMCs. As for subset: CD45RA+ positively selected. The receptors originated from a young man in good health. Some clones in this sample may be carry-over from other donors' samples.

On this clone itself: At the DNA level, this CDR3 is encoded by other sequences in the same sample as well. The chain joins TRBV28 to TRBJ1-4, with 12 bases fitting TRBD1. Germline V lookup: CDR1 MDHEN, CDR2 SYDVKM. V lost 2 bases to trimming and J lost 10 bases; unmatched junction nucleotides: 2. This CDR3 region has 14 residues. The CDR3 here is CASSLGDRGRKLFF. In DNA, the CDR3 is TGTGCCAGCAGTTTAGGGGACAGGGGGCGAAAACTGTTTTTT. The variable domain in full, with the rest retrieved from reference TRBV28 and TRBJ1-4, is DVKVTQSSRYLVKRTGEKVFLECVQDMDHENMFWYRQDPGLGLRLIYFSYDVKMKEKGDIPEGYSVSREKKERFSLILESASTNQTSMYLCASSLGDRGRKLFFGSGTQLSVL.

The genes are TRBV5-1 and TRBJ2-6, with 9 nucleotides matching TRBD1. Germline V CDR1 and CDR2: SGHRS, YFSETQ. V shed 2 bases and J 0 bases; nucleotides not matched to a gene: 6. The CDR3 totals 18 residues. CDR3 sequence (DNA): TGCGCCAGCAGCTTACTTCACAGGGGGCTCTCTGGGGCCAACGTCCTGACTTTC. Translation gives CASSLLHRGLSGANVLTF.

The chain carries TRBV10-3 and TRBJ2-7; 9 nucleotides line up with TRBD1. Germline CDR1 is ENHRY and CDR2 is SYGVKD. This CDR3 has 14 amino acids. V shed 10 bases and J 1 base; nucleotides not matched to a gene: 8. CDR3 nucleotides: TGTGCCAACCGAAGGGACAGGGATTCCTACGAGCAGTACTTC. This codes for CANRRDRDSYEQYF.

The rearrangement uses TRBV11-3 and TRBJ2-1; the D gene is possibly TRBD1 (6 bases). The ends were cut back, 1 base at V and 3 bases at J, with 13 bases in the middle. The CDR3 totals 16 residues. Germline loops: CDR1 SGHNT, CDR2 YENEEA. As DNA, the CDR3 is TGTGCCAGCAGCTTAGGTGAGACAGGCTTCTACAATGAGCAGTTCTTC. Residues: CASSLGETGFYNEQFF.

This chain connects TRBV7-2 to TRBJ2-4, with a possible D match to TRBD1 (7 bases). V was clipped by 6 bases and J by 9 bases, with 12 bases between them. The CDR3 contains 12 residues. Looked up from germline, CDR1 is SGHTA and CDR2 is FQGNSA. The CDR3 region has the DNA TGTGCCAGCAGACGACAGGGAGGCATTCAGTACTTC. It translates to CASRRQGGIQYF.

The chain recombines TRBV2 with TRBJ2-3; D unresolved. The CDR3 runs to 15 residues. The V end was cut by 4 bases, the J end by 1 base, with 12 bases between. CDR1 SNHLY and CDR2 FYNNEI come from the germline V gene. CDR3 nucleotides: TGTGCCAGCAGTGGGGAAAGGTTAGGCACAGATACGCAGTATTTT. Its translation is CASSGERLGTDTQYF.

The table lists this clone with a count of one. The chain carries TRBV18 and TRBJ2-1, with D perhaps TRBD2 (6 bases). Germline CDR1 is KGHSH and CDR2 is LQKENI. V shed 6 bases and J shed 8 bases, with 14 bases lying between them. The CDR3 contains 13 residues. The CDR3, as DNA: TGTGCCAGCTCCCAAAACTTAGCGGATGAGCAGTTCTTC. This gives the protein CASSQNLADEQFF.

The gene calls are TRBV5-1 and TRBJ2-2; D is possibly TRBD2 (5 bases). The V end was cut by 1 base, the J end by 3 bases, with 10 bases between. The CDR3 contains 15 residues. CDR1 SGHRS and CDR2 YFSETQ come from the germline V gene. The DNA for the CDR3 is TGCGCCAGCAGCTTGATAGCGACTGACACCGGGGAGCTGTTTTTT. Amino acids: CASSLIATDTGELFF.

About this clone itself: Other DNA sequences in the same sample also yield this CDR3. The CDR3 DNA is TGTGCCAGCTCACCAGACCGACACACTGAAGCTTTCTTT. The encoded protein is CASSPDRHTEAFF. The chain recombines TRBV18 with TRBJ1-1; D gene unclear. The CDR3 totals 13 residues. Germline V gives CDR1 KGHSH, CDR2 LQKENI. V lost 2 bases and J 3 bases, leaving 7 bases between the germline ends.

V and J are TRBV5-1 and TRBJ2-3, with D possibly matching TRBD2 (6 bases). V shed 4 bases and J shed 0 bases, with 18 bases lying between them. Germline CDR1 SGHRS, CDR2 YFSETQ. The CDR3 extends over 17 amino acids. CDR3 DNA sequence: TGCGCCAGCAGCCCCCGGGGGTCGCGGGGAAGCACAGATACGCAGTATTTT. This codes for CASSPRGSRGSTDTQYF. Filled out from reference TRBV5-1 and TRBJ2-3, the complete variable domain reads KAGVTQTPRYLIKTRGQQVTLSCSPISGHRSVSWYQQTPGQGLQFLFEYFSETQRNKGNFPGRFSGRQFSNSRSEMNVSTLELGDSALYLCASSPRGSRGSTDTQYFGPGTRLTVL.

This chain links TRBV7-2 with TRBJ2-7; D not resolved. CDR3 length: 14 residues. V gave up 7 bases and J gave up 0 bases, with 13 bases separating them. CDR1 SGHTA and CDR2 FQGNSA come from the germline V gene. CDR3 coding DNA: TGTGCCAGCACTAAAAGGTGGGACTCCTACGAGCAGTACTTC. Translation: CASTKRWDSYEQYF.

This rearrangement joins TRBV18 to TRBJ2-2, with D uncertain. Trimming left V 3 bases short and J 0 bases short, with 8 bases between. CDR1 is KGHSH and CDR2 is LQKENI in the germline V gene. The CDR3 is 15 amino acids. CDR3 nucleotides: TGTGCCAGCTCACCTAGCCTCGCGAACACCGGGGAGCTGTTTTTT. It codes for CASSPSLANTGELFF.

A note on this clone: The same CDR3 also results from other DNA sequences found in this sample. V usage is TRBV6-5 and J usage is TRBJ1-1; no clear D gene. Germline CDR1 MNHEY, CDR2 SVGAGI. There are 14 residues in the CDR3. The V and J ends lost 0 bases and 2 bases respectively, with 7 bases between them. CDR3 sequence reads: CASSYSPANTEAFF. DNA for the CDR3: TGTGCCAGCAGTTACTCGCCAGCTAACACTGAAGCTTTCTTT.

This chain joins TRBV7-2 and TRBJ2-1, with D maybe TRBD2 (6 bases). V was clipped by 2 bases and J by 2 bases, with 13 bases between them. Germline values: CDR1 SGHTA, CDR2 FQGNSA. This CDR3 has 16 amino acids. This CDR3 reads CASSLLYRGTYNEQFF. For the CDR3, the DNA is TGTGCCAGCAGCTTATTATACCGGGGGACCTACAATGAGCAGTTCTTC.

The V call is TRBV5-1, the J call TRBJ1-4; D remains ambiguous. The CDR3 is made up of 16 amino acids. The V gene lost 0 bases and the J gene lost 8 bases, with 17 bases spanning the gap. Germline CDR1 reads SGHRS; CDR2 reads YFSETQ. CDR3: CASSLAGHEGFEKLFF. The CDR3, as DNA: TGCGCCAGCAGCTTGGCGGGTCACGAGGGATTCGAAAAACTGTTTTTT.

V and J are TRBV18 and TRBJ2-1, with TRBD2 identical over 12 bases. There are 15 residues in the CDR3. V was pared by 2 bases and J by 9 bases, with 5 bases of the junction left unmatched. The germline V gene encodes CDR1 KGHSH and CDR2 LQKENI. The CDR3 coding sequence is TGTGCCAGCTCACCAGCTAGCGGGAGGGCCGGTGAGCAGTTCTTC. Translation gives CASSPASGRAGEQFF. The entire variable domain, with the rest obtained from reference TRBV18 and TRBJ2-1, is as follows: NAGVMQNPRHLVRRRGQEARLRCSPMKGHSHVYWYRQLPEEGLKFMVYLQKENIIDESGMPKERFSAEFPKEGPSILRIQQVVRGDSAAYFCASSPASGRAGEQFFGPGTRLTVL.

The gene calls are TRBV27 and TRBJ2-2; D is ambiguous. Germline CDR1 and CDR2: MNHEY and SMNVEV (reference sequence). The length of the CDR3 is 14 residues. The ends were cut back, 7 bases at V and 4 bases at J, with 13 bases in the middle. The CDR3 here is CASTPRLFTGELFF. The CDR3 DNA sequence: TGTGCCAGCACCCCGAGGCTGTTCACCGGGGAGCTGTTTTTT.

The chain couples TRBV25-1 to TRBJ2-3; 7 bases are a match to TRBD2. V shed 8 bases, J shed 6 bases, and the junction held 11 bases outside the gene matches. This CDR3 spans 14 amino acids. Germline values: CDR1 MGHDK, CDR2 SYGVNS. The CDR3 loop reads CASGPAGVADTQYF. DNA for the CDR3: TGTGCCAGCGGACCGGCGGGAGTTGCGGATACGCAGTATTTT.

This clone was seen just once. The chain has TRBV2 and TRBJ1-1; D gene uncertain. Trimming cost V 6 bases and J 5 bases, with 10 bases left between them. The germline gives CDR1 SNHLY, CDR2 FYNNEI. This CDR3 spans 12 amino acids. The CDR3, as DNA: TGTGCCAGCAGGCAAATGGCTACTGAAGCTTTCTTT. This gives the protein CASRQMATEAFF.

The J gene is TRBJ2-3, the V gene TRBV5-8; D is possibly TRBD1 (6 bases). Trimming removed 1 base at V and 0 bases at J, with 12 bases between. CDR3 length: 16 residues. The germline V gene encodes CDR1 SGHTS and CDR2 YDEGEE. The DNA of the CDR3 is TGTGCCAGCAGCTTGATGGGCCAGGGGAGCACAGATACGCAGTATTTT. It translates to CASSLMGQGSTDTQYF.

The rearrangement links TRBV5-4 to TRBJ1-6, with a tentative D call TRBD1 (6 bases). Germline V gives CDR1 SGHNT, CDR2 YYREEE (reference sequence). The germline V and J ends were trimmed by 0 bases and 1 base, with 8 bases remaining between them. The CDR3 extends over 16 amino acids. CDR3 nucleotides: TGTGCCAGCAGCTTGGGAGGGGGGTCCTATAATTCACCCCTCCACTTT. Its protein is CASSLGGGSYNSPLHF.

This chain connects TRBV4-3 to TRBJ2-5; no clear D gene. V was trimmed by 0 bases and J by 4 bases, leaving 12 bases between them. CDR1 LGHNA and CDR2 YSLEER come from the germline V gene. The CDR3 runs 15 residues. Written as DNA, the CDR3 is TGCGCCAGCAGCCAAGATAGGGAAATCGGAGAGACCCAGTACTTC. Translated, it gives CASSQDREIGETQYF.